This note documents a single T cell receptor (beta chain) sequence. Its antigen is as yet unknown. Via MiXCR, TCRdb re-called the RACE reads, giving one row per CDR3 protein. The profile shows approximately 90,000 distinct CDR3 sequences, roughly a quarter of them singletons. This sample was included in a study of human T cells and chemical hapten exposure. Looking at the study overall: Patients had diphenylcyclopropenone applied to the scalp weekly throughout the roughly 25-week study. Study-level points and caveats: Counts of expanded TCRs (at PT1) showed a positive correlation with patch test score.

The time point was: patch test 3, about 24 weeks after DPC sensitization. The treatment denotes: therapeutic diphenylcyclopropenone sensitization with weekly scalp DPC. Germline V gene sequence: CDR1 SGHKS, CDR2 YYEKEE (reference sequence). V was clipped by 0 bases and J by 5 bases, with 14 bases between them. The CDR3 has 15 residues. The gene calls are TRBV5-5 and TRBJ2-5; TRBD1 is a possible D gene (5 bases). The sample consisted of whole blood, taken in connection with sensitization to the hapten diphenylcyclopropenone (DPC). The TCR was taken from a man aged 35 to 55 with alopecia areata. Some clones in this sample may be carry-over from other donors' samples. The CDR3, as DNA: TGTGCCAGCAGCTTGGTACCAGGGTTTATGGAGACCCAGTACTTC. Protein sequence: CASSLVPGFMETQYF.